This passage covers 3 T cell receptor beta chains from one sample sequenced in a study of control samples from healthy donors and cancer patients. The data were produced by immunoSEQ multiplex PCR, yet TCRdb's version contains in-frame clones alone and is incomplete. The table includes about 160,000 clones, approximately 96% detected once. The sequencing sample was made of blood. The receptors stem from a middle-aged woman in good health.

The V call is TRBV30, the J call TRBJ2-5; 10 bases are a match to TRBD2. This CDR3 spans 14 amino acids. Germline V gene data show CDR1 as GTSNPN and CDR2 as SVGIG (reference sequence). The trim removed 0 bases at V and 5 bases at J, leaving 3 bases unmatched. The CDR3 here is CAWSVAGGYETQYF. CDR3 bases: TGTGCCTGGAGTGTAGCGGGAGGGTATGAGACCCAGTACTTC.

J is TRBJ1-2 and V is TRBV15, with D perhaps TRBD1 (6 bases). The germline CDR1 and CDR2 sequences are LNHNV and YYDKDF (reference sequence). V lost 1 base to trimming and J lost 4 bases, with 16 bases between them. The CDR3 runs 16 residues. CDR3 loop: CATSRGDPRGGYGYTF. In nucleotides, the CDR3 is TGTGCCACCAGCAGAGGAGACCCCAGGGGAGGCTATGGCTACACCTTC.

The chain combines TRBV5-1 with TRBJ1-2; TRBD1 aligns across 9 bases. The V gene's germline CDR1 is SGHRS and CDR2 YFSETQ. The CDR3 is 15 amino acids. J was trimmed by 2 bases and V by 3 bases; bases with no gene match: 5. This chain's CDR3 is CASSSPGQGNYGYTF. CDR3 DNA: TGCGCCAGCAGCTCACCGGGACAGGGAAACTATGGCTACACCTTC.